This T cell receptor (beta chain) was sequenced during a study of blood T cells in healthy people across ages. Staff drew approximately 9.7 milliliters of peripheral blood from each donor. There are a few counts of this clonotype. Its antigen is currently unknown. In germline, CDR1 is MNHEY, CDR2 SVGAGI. Losses at the gene ends were 6 bases for V and 2 bases for J; bases not matched to a gene: 11. The CDR3 runs to 16 residues. General study results and limits: Older individuals had lower TCR beta diversity per million T cells (the decline was roughly linear).

Through a sample-barcoded 5' primer and a J-beta primer mix, a second PCR was run for 7 to 11 cycles. TCRdb re-called the 5' RACE reads through MiXCR, storing one row per CDR3 protein. The profile shows around 1,700,000 distinct CDR3 sequences, under 30% of them singletons. This receptor was obtained from a woman aged 25 to 39 in good health. The chain recombines TRBV6-5 with TRBJ2-3; 7 positions agree with TRBD2. Sequencing input: blood. In DNA form, the CDR3 reads TGTGCCAGCAGCCGACGGGCGGGGGACTTCACAGATACGCAGTATTTT. It is translated as CASSRRAGDFTDTQYF.